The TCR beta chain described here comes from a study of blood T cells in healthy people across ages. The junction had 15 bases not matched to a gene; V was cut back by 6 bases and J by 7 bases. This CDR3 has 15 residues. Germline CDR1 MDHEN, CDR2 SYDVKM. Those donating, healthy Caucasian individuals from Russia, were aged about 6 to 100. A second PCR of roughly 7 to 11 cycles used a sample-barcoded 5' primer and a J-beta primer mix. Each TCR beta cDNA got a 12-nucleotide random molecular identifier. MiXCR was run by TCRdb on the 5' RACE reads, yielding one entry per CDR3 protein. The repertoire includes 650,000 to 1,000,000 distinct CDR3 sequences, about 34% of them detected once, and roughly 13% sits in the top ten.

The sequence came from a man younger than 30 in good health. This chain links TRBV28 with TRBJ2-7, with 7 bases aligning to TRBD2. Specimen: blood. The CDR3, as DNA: TGTGCCAGCAGGCCCGGGACTAATCCCCCAAGGGAGCAGTACTTC. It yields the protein CASRPGTNPPREQYF.